These T cell receptor beta chains were read from a single sample in a study of cytomegalovirus exposure and HLA in healthy donors. Produced via immunoSEQ multiplex PCR; TCRdb's table is partial and in-frame only. The sample carries roughly 120,000 clones, roughly 68% recorded once. What was sequenced was PBMCs. Every receptor here comes from a woman younger than 45 in good health and CMV-seronegative. The CDR3 runs from the conserved cysteine through the conserved F or W. D genes are given only for firm matches. Where a row states a size, it is once, few, many or the class of an expanded clone; other rows omit it.

d_gene	abundance	j_gene	v_gene	CDR3aa	CDR3nt
TRBD2	.	TRBJ2-7	TRBV5-1	CASSLDAGGFYEQYF	TGCGCCAGCAGCTTGGATGCGGGAGGGTTTTACGAGCAGTACTTC
.	.	TRBJ2-7	TRBV25-1	CASSEAGGNSYEQYF	TGTGCCAGCAGTGAAGCTGGCGGCAACTCCTACGAGCAGTACTTC
.	.	TRBJ1-1	TRBV29-1	CSVQGAEAFF	TGCAGCGTTCAGGGCGCTGAAGCTTTCTTT
.	.	TRBJ1-1	TRBV30	CAFIPPIDRRAFF	TGTGCCTTCATACCCCCCATAGACAGGAGGGCTTTCTTT
.	few	TRBJ1-2	TRBV19	CASSITHSGDYGYTF	TGTGCCAGTAGTATTACGCACTCCGGGGACTATGGCTACACCTTC
TRBD1	.	TRBJ1-1	TRBV4-2	CASSQAKIMTGHLNMNTEAFF	TGTGCCAGCAGCCAAGCCAAAATAATGACAGGGCACCTTAATATGAACACTGAAGCTTTCTTT
TRBD2	.	TRBJ2-7	TRBV28	CASRSGGANYEQYF	TGTGCCAGCAGGAGCGGGGGGGCAAACTACGAGCAGTACTTC
.	.	TRBJ2-1	TRBV11-3	CASSPDPGRLNEQFF	TGTGCCAGCAGCCCCGACCCAGGGCGTCTTAATGAGCAGTTCTTC
TRBD1	once	TRBJ1-1	TRBV7-2	CASSFFSQGVLGTEAFF	TGTGCCAGCAGCTTTTTTAGCCAGGGGGTTTTGGGCACTGAAGCTTTCTTT
.	.	TRBJ1-3	TRBV30	CAWSVGGATGNTIYF	TGTGCCTGGAGTGTAGGAGGGGCGACTGGAAACACCATATATTTT
TRBD1	.	TRBJ1-2	TRBV27	CASSLSQDRAFGYTF	TGTGCCAGCAGTTTATCGCAGGACAGGGCGTTTGGCTACACCTTC
.	once	TRBJ1-1	TRBV19	CASKGGGTEAFF	TGTGCCAGTAAGGGAGGGGGCACTGAAGCTTTCTTT
.	.	TRBJ2-1	TRBV5-4	CASSLDFGEASSYNEQFF	TGTGCCAGCAGCTTGGATTTTGGTGAGGCTAGCTCCTACAATGAGCAGTTCTTC
TRBD2	.	TRBJ2-7	TRBV7-8	CASSPPTGGSYEQYF	TGTGCCAGCAGCCCGCCGACGGGGGGCTCCTACGAGCAGTACTTC
TRBD2	.	TRBJ2-5	TRBV27	CASSLAGGMGETQYF	TGTGCCAGCAGTTTAGCGGGAGGGATGGGGGAGACCCAGTACTTC
.	.	TRBJ2-2	TRBV4-2	CASSQVGGGELFF	TGTGCCAGCAGCCAAGTGGGAGGCGGGGAGCTGTTTTTT
.	.	TRBJ1-1	TRBV29-1	CSVAKSDLSTEAFF	TGCAGCGTCGCCAAAAGTGACTTATCCACTGAAGCTTTCTTT
.	.	TRBJ2-1	TRBV9	CASSVGAGPNEQFF	TGTGCCAGCAGCGTAGGGGCGGGGCCTAATGAGCAGTTCTTC